Presented here are 24 T cell receptor beta chains from one specimen sequenced in a study of T cell responses to AZD1222 COVID-19 vaccine. TCRdb keeps only in-frame clones here, not all; method: immunoSEQ multiplex PCR. The sample holds over 100,000 clones, roughly 87% seen once. Sequencing was performed on peripheral blood, taken 28 days after the second AZD1222 dose. Receptors were obtained from an adult who received the AZD1222 COVID-19 vaccine.

This clone has just a few counts. This chain uses TRBV7-8 with TRBJ1-2; the D gene is possibly TRBD1 (5 bases). Trimming pared 7 bases from V and 9 bases from J, leaving 18 bases between. The CDR3 loop spans 13 amino acids. The germline CDR1 and CDR2 sequences are SGHVS and FQNEAQ. The CDR3 spells CASTLVEGTSYTF. The CDR3 region has the DNA TGTGCCAGCACCCTGGTAGAGGGGACGAGCTACACCTTC.

This sequence joins TRBV9 and TRBJ2-7; 8 bases match TRBD1. V was clipped by 4 bases and J by 4 bases; unmatched bases: 10. Germline values: CDR1 SGDLS, CDR2 YYNGEE. The CDR3 consists of 15 residues. CDR3 in amino acids: CASSWGQGAPYEQYF. DNA for the CDR3: TGTGCCAGCAGCTGGGGTCAGGGGGCGCCGTACGAGCAGTACTTC. The whole variable domain, remainder taken from reference TRBV9 and TRBJ2-7, is DSGVTQTPKHLITATGQRVTLRCSPRSGDLSVYWYQQSLDQGLQFLIQYYNGEERAKGNILERFSAQQFPDLHSELNLSSLELGDSALYFCASSWGQGAPYEQYFGPGTRLTVT.

The chain has TRBV6-2 or TRBV6-3 and TRBJ2-7; D is possibly TRBD1 (6 bases). In germline, CDR1 is MNHEY, CDR2 SVGEGT. The CDR3 has 14 amino acids. Trimming took 0 bases from V and 7 from J, leaving 13 bases between them. The CDR3 nucleotides are TGTGCCAGCAGTTACTCAGGGACACGTCGGGAGCAGTACTTC. Protein: CASSYSGTRREQYF.

V and J are TRBV30 and TRBJ1-6; maybe TRBD1 (5 bases). CDR1 and CDR2 (germline): GTSNPN, SVGIG (reference sequence). Deletions cut 2 bases from V and 7 bases from J, with 9 bases between. CDR3 length: 13 residues. The CDR3 DNA follows: TGTGCCTGGAGTTTACAGGTGAATTCACCCCTCCACTTT. Amino acids: CAWSLQVNSPLHF.

This sequence joins TRBV30 and TRBJ1-6, with a possible D match to TRBD1 (5 bases). The CDR3 covers 14 residues. Trimming left V 6 bases short and J 8 bases short, with 17 bases between. Germline-derived CDR1 and CDR2 are GTSNPN and SVGIG (reference sequence). CDR3 region: CACPGPGIHSPLHF. CDR3 nucleotide sequence: TGTGCCTGTCCGGGACCAGGGATTCATTCACCCCTCCACTTT.

CDR3 DNA: TGTGCCTGGAGGGTGGGGCAGCAAAACGAGCAGTACTTC. Translating it yields CAWRVGQQNEQYF. The rearrangement joins TRBV30 to TRBJ2-7, with a weak D call TRBD1 (5 bases). Trimming cost V 3 bases and J 5 bases, with 14 bases left between them. The CDR3 extends over 13 amino acids. The germline V gene has CDR1 GTSNPN and CDR2 SVGIG (reference sequence).

This chain joins TRBV7-2 and TRBJ2-1, with 9 bases aligning to TRBD1. Germline-derived CDR1 and CDR2 are SGHTA and FQGNSA. The CDR3 covers 17 residues. The V segment lost 1 base and the J segment 7 bases; nucleotides outside the gene matches: 11. CDR3 region: CASSLVGTGGVGNEQFF. CDR3 in DNA: TGTGCCAGCAGCTTAGTAGGCACAGGGGGCGTTGGGAATGAGCAGTTCTTC.

The chain uses TRBV28 and TRBJ1-5; D not certain. V shed 6 bases and J shed 5 bases, with 11 bases lying between them. This CDR3 comprises 13 residues. Germline V gene data show CDR1 as MDHEN and CDR2 as SYDVKM. The CDR3 loop reads CASRTRWDQPQHF. The CDR3 bases are TGTGCCAGCAGAACCAGATGGGATCAGCCCCAGCATTTT.

The V and J genes are TRBV6-1 and TRBJ1-4; possible D gene TRBD1, 6 bases. The germline V gene has CDR1 MNHNS and CDR2 SASEGT. V dropped 0 bases and J dropped 8 bases, with 13 bases sitting between them. The CDR3 totals 15 residues. The CDR3 spells CASSEAGGSGEKLFF. CDR3 nucleotide sequence: TGTGCCAGCAGTGAAGCAGGGGGTTCAGGGGAAAAACTGTTTTTT.

The rearrangement joins TRBV7-3 to TRBJ2-1; D gene ambiguous. CDR1 SGHTA and CDR2 FQGTGA come from the germline V gene. Trimming cost V 5 bases and J 4 bases, with 18 bases left between them. This CDR3 is built from 16 residues. The CDR3 DNA sequence: TGTGCCAGCAGCCGCGCGGCTAATCCCTCTTACAATGAGCAGTTCTTC. It translates to CASSRAANPSYNEQFF. Filled out from reference TRBV7-3 and TRBJ2-1, the complete variable domain reads GAGVSQTPSNKVTEKGKYVELRCDPISGHTALYWYRQSLGQGPEFLIYFQGTGAADDSGLPNDRFFAVRPEGSVSTLKIQRTERGDSAVYLCASSRAANPSYNEQFFGPGTRLTVL.

The genes are TRBV7-9 and TRBJ2-6, with 7 bases matching TRBD1. The CDR3 has 19 residues. V lost 4 bases to trimming and J lost 0 bases; unmatched junction nucleotides: 12. The germline gives CDR1 SEHNR, CDR2 FQNEAQ (reference sequence). The CDR3 nucleotides read TGTGCCAGCAGCTCATTCCGGGACAGCCGTTTCTCTGGGGCCAACGTCCTGACTTTC. Protein: CASSSFRDSRFSGANVLTF. The full variable domain, completed using reference TRBV7-9 and TRBJ2-6, is DTGVSQNPRHKITKRGQNVTFRCDPISEHNRLYWYRQTLGQGPEFLTYFQNEAQLEKSRLLSDRFSAERPKGSFSTLEIQRTEQGDSAMYLCASSSFRDSRFSGANVLTFGAGSRLTVL.

The rearrangement links TRBV18 to TRBJ1-5; a weak D match, TRBD1 (5 bases). The CDR3 consists of 14 residues. Trimming stripped 3 bases from V and 4 bases from J, with 10 bases between. Germline V gene data show CDR1 as KGHSH and CDR2 as LQKENI. The CDR3 sequence is CASSPSGGNQPQHF. The CDR3 region has the DNA TGTGCCAGCTCACCCTCTGGGGGTAATCAGCCCCAGCATTTT.

The chain uses TRBV6-2 or TRBV6-3 and TRBJ2-5, with D uncertain. Germline lookup yields CDR1 MNHEY and CDR2 SVGEGT. The CDR3 length is 12 residues. Trimming cost V 5 bases and J 5 bases, with 9 bases left between them. The DNA of the CDR3 is TGTGCCAGCAGTCCATTGCAGGAGACCCAGTACTTC. It codes for CASSPLQETQYF.

The chain is built from TRBV6-5 and TRBJ1-2; 7 bases are a match to TRBD1. Trimming took 6 bases from V and 2 from J; bases not matched to a gene: 9. In germline, CDR1 is MNHEY, CDR2 SVGAGI. The CDR3 is 15 amino acids. CDR3 in amino acids: CASSLATGQNYGYTF. Here the CDR3 DNA reads TGTGCCAGCAGCTTGGCAACGGGACAGAACTATGGCTACACCTTC.

The V and J genes are TRBV20-1 and TRBJ1-2; possible D gene TRBD1, 5 bases. The CDR3 runs to 11 residues. Trimming took off 7 bases at V and 2 bases at J, with 8 bases between the two ends. The germline CDR1 and CDR2 sequences are DFQATT and SNEGSKA (reference sequence). CDR3 protein: CSVDRNYGYTF. CDR3 nucleotides: TGCAGTGTTGACAGAAACTATGGCTACACCTTC.

The rearrangement uses TRBV12-3 or TRBV12-4 and TRBJ1-1; 7 nucleotides line up with TRBD1. V lost 7 bases to trimming and J lost 9 bases; unmatched junction nucleotides: 11. The CDR3 length is 13 residues. This CDR3 reads CASTRQGASKAFF. In nucleotides, the CDR3 is TGTGCCAGCACGAGACAGGGTGCCTCAAAAGCTTTCTTT.

This chain links TRBV7-2 with TRBJ1-2; TRBD1 matches at 8 bases. Germline CDR1 and CDR2: SGHTA and FQGNSA. The CDR3 totals 15 residues. J gave up 8 bases and V 5 bases, and 13 bases lay outside the gene matches. The chain's CDR3 is CASSTVLRGRRGYTF. The DNA of the CDR3 is TGTGCCAGCAGCACCGTCCTCAGGGGGCGTAGGGGCTACACCTTC.

V is TRBV5-6 and J is TRBJ2-7, with D perhaps matching TRBD2 (5 bases). CDR1 and CDR2 (germline): SGHDT, YYEEEE. The CDR3 consists of 13 residues. The V end lost 7 bases, the J end lost 3 bases, and 14 bases lay between the germline ends. CDR3 sequence (DNA): TGTGCCAGCTCCCGCCGGGGTCGCTACGAGCAGTACTTC. Its translation is CASSRRGRYEQYF.

The chain recombines TRBV5-1 with TRBJ1-1; D is possibly TRBD1 (5 bases). CDR1 SGHRS and CDR2 YFSETQ come from the germline V gene. The CDR3 is 16 amino acids. Trimming took 0 bases from V and 5 from J, leaving 17 bases between them. Here the CDR3 DNA reads TGCGCCAGCAGCTTGGTGGCGTCACTCGGGGGGACTGAAGCTTTCTTT. Translation gives CASSLVASLGGTEAFF.

The DNA of the CDR3 is TGTGCCAGCAGTTTTTTCGATGAGCAGTTCTTC. Amino acid sequence: CASSFFDEQFF. This chain connects TRBV28 to TRBJ2-1; D uncertain. The CDR3 covers 11 residues. Germline CDR1 reads MDHEN; CDR2 reads SYDVKM. Trimming removed 3 bases from V and 8 bases from J, with 5 bases in between.

The CDR3 nucleotides are TGTGCCACCAGCGAGGGACTGCTAAGGGGCTACACCTTC. Encoded protein: CATSEGLLRGYTF. The V call is TRBV24-1, the J call TRBJ1-2, with a possible D match to TRBD1 (5 bases). The CDR3 consists of 13 residues. The germline V gene encodes CDR1 KGHDR and CDR2 SFDVKD. With 7 bases removed from V and 8 bases from J, the gap between germline ends came to 16 bases.

The chain is built from TRBV6-2 or TRBV6-3 and TRBJ2-2, with D possibly TRBD2 on 6 matching bases. CDR1 MNHEY and CDR2 SVGEGT come from the germline V gene. The length of the CDR3 is 15 residues. The V gene lost 6 bases and the J gene lost 5 bases, with 16 bases spanning the gap. The CDR3 sequence: CASSRRDLVTGELFF. In DNA, the CDR3 is TGTGCCAGCAGCCGTAGGGACTTGGTGACCGGGGAGCTGTTTTTT.

The V and J genes are TRBV5-4 and TRBJ1-4, with D uncertain. The CDR3 is 17 amino acids. The germline CDR1 and CDR2 sequences are SGHNT and YYREEE (reference sequence). V lost 3 bases and J 0 bases, leaving 15 bases between the germline ends. For the CDR3, the DNA is TGTGCCAGCAGCTCTCACCCCGTGTCCTCAACTAATGAAAAACTGTTTTTT. It is translated as CASSSHPVSSTNEKLFF.

The CDR3 DNA reads TGTGCCAGCAGCTTGGGCGGCAGGAGCTACGAGCAGTACTTC. The encoded protein is CASSLGGRSYEQYF. This chain connects TRBV5-4 to TRBJ2-7; D ambiguous. V was shortened by 0 bases and J by 3 bases, with 10 bases between the two germline ends. Germline-derived CDR1 and CDR2 are SGHNT and YYREEE (reference sequence). The CDR3 has 14 residues.